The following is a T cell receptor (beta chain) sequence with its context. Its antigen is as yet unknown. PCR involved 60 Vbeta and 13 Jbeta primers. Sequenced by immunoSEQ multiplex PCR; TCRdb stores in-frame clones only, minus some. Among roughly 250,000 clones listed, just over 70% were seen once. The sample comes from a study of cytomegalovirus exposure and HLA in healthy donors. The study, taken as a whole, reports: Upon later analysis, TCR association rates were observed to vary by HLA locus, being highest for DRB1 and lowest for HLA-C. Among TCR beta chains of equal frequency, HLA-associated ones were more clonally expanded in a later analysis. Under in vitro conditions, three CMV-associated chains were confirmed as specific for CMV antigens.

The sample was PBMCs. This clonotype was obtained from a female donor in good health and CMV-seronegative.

The CDR3 DNA follows: TGTGCCAGCAGGCAGGGACAGACCTATGGCTACACCTTC. This encodes CASRQGQTYGYTF. This chain uses TRBV7-9 with TRBJ1-2, with 7 bases aligning to TRBD1. The CDR3 extends over 13 amino acids. V was clipped by 6 bases and J by 4 bases; unmatched bases: 5. Germline V lookup: CDR1 SEHNR, CDR2 FQNEAQ (reference sequence).